These 26 T cell receptor beta chains share one sample of origin, sequenced in a study of cytotoxic CD8 clonotypes in ibrutinib-treated CLL. Sequenced by immunoSEQ multiplex PCR; TCRdb stores in-frame clones only, minus some. The table shows about 140,000 clones, with around 80% occurring only once. Specimen: PBMCs, collected after 36 months of ibrutinib treatment. The source of these receptors is a human donor with chronic lymphocytic leukemia.

In this sample, this clone turned up a few times. The gene calls are TRBV10-2 and TRBJ1-6, with 8 positions matching TRBD1. CDR1 and CDR2 from the germline V gene are WSHSY and SAAADI. With V trimmed by 6 bases and J by 7 bases, 2 bases remained unmatched. This CDR3 contains 13 residues. Written as DNA, the CDR3 is TGCGCCAGCAGGGGACAGGCCAATTCACCCCTCCACTTT. It yields the protein CASRGQANSPLHF.

J is TRBJ2-5 and V is TRBV5-1; D gene ambiguous. The V and J ends lost 2 bases and 2 bases respectively, with 7 bases between them. CDR1 and CDR2 (germline): SGHRS, YFSETQ. The CDR3 consists of 13 residues. CDR3 residues: CASSFSSQETQYF. The DNA for the CDR3 is TGCGCCAGCAGCTTTAGCAGTCAAGAGACCCAGTACTTC.

The chain employs TRBV14 and TRBJ2-5; no clear D gene. This CDR3 is built from 17 residues. Trimming took 0 bases from V and 6 from J, leaving 20 bases between them. Looked up from germline, CDR1 is SGHDN and CDR2 is FVKESK. The chain's CDR3 is CASSQDMGREVSQTQYF. The CDR3 nucleotides are TGTGCCAGCAGCCAAGACATGGGCAGAGAAGTTTCGCAGACCCAGTACTTC.

J is TRBJ2-2 and V is TRBV19; no clear D. This CDR3 is built from 14 residues. V lost 10 bases to trimming and J lost 0 bases, with 12 bases between them. Germline V gene sequence: CDR1 LNHDA, CDR2 SQIVND (reference sequence). In DNA form, the CDR3 reads TGTGCCACCTCGCCGCTAGCGAACACCGGGGAGCTGTTTTTT. Its translation is CATSPLANTGELFF.

This clone was seen more than once but under ten times. V usage is TRBV5-4 and J usage is TRBJ2-2; TRBD2 might be the D (6 bases). V lost 3 bases and J lost 5, with 17 bases in between. Germline-derived CDR1 and CDR2 are SGHNT and YYREEE (reference sequence). The CDR3 covers 16 residues. The CDR3 is CASSSSDPGWTGELFF. The CDR3 DNA reads as TGTGCCAGCAGCTCTAGCGATCCGGGGTGGACCGGGGAGCTGTTTTTT.

The chain employs TRBV6-5 and TRBJ2-6, with D perhaps TRBD1 (5 bases). The V gene lost 0 bases and the J gene lost 13 bases, with 7 bases spanning the gap. From germline, CDR1 is MNHEY and CDR2 SVGAGI. The CDR3 length is 12 residues. The CDR3 spells CASSYSGAVLTF. In DNA, the CDR3 is TGTGCCAGCAGTTACTCTGGGGCGGTCCTGACTTTC.

The V gene is TRBV6-5, the J gene TRBJ1-5; 11 bases agree with TRBD1. Looked up from germline, CDR1 is MNHEY and CDR2 is SVGAGI. The length of the CDR3 is 15 residues. With V trimmed by 5 bases and J by 9 bases, 9 bases remained unmatched. The CDR3 DNA follows: TGTGCCAGCAGTACCCGGGACAGGGGGAGTCGGCCCCAGCATTTT. Amino acid sequence: CASSTRDRGSRPQHF.

The chain uses TRBV2 and TRBJ2-7; D possibly corresponds to TRBD2 (5 bases). Trimming removed 1 base at V and 2 bases at J, with 9 bases between. CDR1 SNHLY and CDR2 FYNNEI come from the germline V gene. This CDR3 is 14 amino acids long. This CDR3 reads CASSEGPRAYEQYF. The DNA of the CDR3 is TGTGCCAGCAGTGAAGGTCCGCGGGCCTACGAGCAGTACTTC.

The table lists this clone with a few counts. The gene calls are TRBV2 and TRBJ2-2, with D unclear. V dropped 6 bases and J dropped 8 bases, with 10 bases sitting between them. CDR1 and CDR2 (germline): SNHLY, FYNNEI. The CDR3 contains 12 residues. This chain's CDR3 is CASRTVRGELFF. In DNA, the CDR3 is TGTGCCAGCAGGACTGTGCGAGGGGAGCTGTTTTTT.

The rearrangement uses TRBV7-9 and TRBJ1-3, with TRBD1 as a possible D gene (5 bases). CDR3 size: 17 residues. Trimming stripped 5 bases from V and 1 base from J, with 18 bases between. In germline, CDR1 is SEHNR, CDR2 FQNEAQ (reference sequence). The CDR3, as DNA: TGTGCCAGCAGCCCAGGGCGATGGGCTGAGTCTGGAAACACCATATATTTT. Encoded protein: CASSPGRWAESGNTIYF.

This clone was observed a few times. The CDR3 nucleotides are TGTGCCAGCAGCTTTCTAGGGCTGATAATGAACACTGAAGCTTTCTTT. Protein: CASSFLGLIMNTEAFF. This rearrangement joins TRBV7-9 to TRBJ1-1; D not certain. Trimming stripped 3 bases from V and 0 bases from J, with 14 bases between. The germline V gene has CDR1 SEHNR and CDR2 FQNEAQ (reference sequence). The CDR3 totals 16 residues.

V is TRBV18 and J is TRBJ1-2, with TRBD1 as a possible D gene (6 bases). The CDR3 is 15 residues long. V lost 1 base, J lost 3 bases, and 12 bases lay in between. Looked up from germline, CDR1 is KGHSH and CDR2 is LQKENI. The DNA for the CDR3 is TGTGCCAGCTCACCACGCTTAGGGGGACACTATGGCTACACCTTC. Translation: CASSPRLGGHYGYTF.

The J gene is TRBJ2-3, the V gene TRBV6-6; the D is unclear. There are 13 residues in the CDR3. The germline CDR1 and CDR2 sequences are MNHNY and SVGAGI (reference sequence). V lost 2 bases, J lost 0 bases, and 3 bases lay in between. CDR3 loop: CASSYHSTDTQYF. DNA of the CDR3: TGTGCCAGCAGTTACCACAGCACAGATACGCAGTATTTT.

This clone was detected only once. This rearrangement joins TRBV28 to TRBJ1-2, with D uncertain. V dropped 2 bases and J dropped 8 bases, with 9 bases sitting between them. There are 12 residues in the CDR3. The germline CDR1 and CDR2 sequences are MDHEN and SYDVKM. CDR3 protein: CASSLAGGGYTF. In DNA, the CDR3 is TGTGCCAGCAGTTTAGCAGGCGGAGGCTACACCTTC.

The rearrangement uses TRBV4-1 and TRBJ1-2, with D perhaps TRBD1 (5 bases). CDR1 is MGHRA, CDR2 YSYEKL, per germline. Between the trimmed V and J ends, which lost 8 bases and 2 bases, there was a span of 15 bases. This CDR3 region has 14 residues. CDR3 in amino acids: CASRVSGGNYGYTF. The CDR3 region has the DNA TGCGCCAGCCGAGTCTCCGGGGGGAACTATGGCTACACCTTC.

This rearrangement joins TRBV6-5 to TRBJ2-7; no definite D call. The germline V gene has CDR1 MNHEY and CDR2 SVGAGI. Trimming took 3 bases from V and 7 from J, leaving 10 bases between them. CDR3 length equals 12 residues. The CDR3 nucleotides read TGTGCCAGCAGTTATTCTGGGTGGGAGCAGTACTTC. Its translation is CASSYSGWEQYF.

CDR3 sequence reads: CAISEPPATDTQYF. The DNA of the CDR3 is TGTGCCATCAGTGAGCCACCAGCGACAGATACGCAGTATTTT. V usage is TRBV10-3 and J usage is TRBJ2-3, with D unresolved. Germline CDR1 is ENHRY and CDR2 is SYGVKD. The V end was cut by 2 bases, the J end by 3 bases, with 9 bases between. The CDR3 sequence is 14 residues long.

The genes are TRBV15 and TRBJ1-4; TRBD1 agrees at 9 bases. CDR1 is LNHNV, CDR2 YYDKDF, per germline (reference sequence). The CDR3 extends over 13 amino acids. The trim removed 1 base at V and 14 bases at J, leaving 5 bases unmatched. CDR3 DNA sequence: TGTGCCACCAGCAGAGGGGGGACAGGGAACCTGTTTTTT. Protein product: CATSRGGTGNLFF.

V usage is TRBV9 and J usage is TRBJ2-5; D gene unclear. The CDR3 consists of 13 residues. The germline gives CDR1 SGDLS, CDR2 YYNGEE. V was pared by 0 bases and J by 4 bases, with 7 bases between. The CDR3 protein is CASSVVPRETQYF. CDR3 DNA: TGTGCCAGCAGCGTAGTTCCCAGAGAGACCCAGTACTTC.

V gene TRBV7-9 combines with J gene TRBJ2-5, with D hard to call. The CDR3 loop spans 16 amino acids. V lost 6 bases and J lost 0, with 17 bases in between. Looked up from germline, CDR1 is SEHNR and CDR2 is FQNEAQ (reference sequence). CDR3 region: CASSLWPTGHQETQYF. The CDR3 bases are TGTGCCAGCAGTCTTTGGCCCACCGGCCACCAAGAGACCCAGTACTTC.

CDR3 loop: CASSRTGVIGSEAFF. The CDR3 DNA reads TGTGCCAGCAGCCGAACCGGGGTTATAGGATCTGAAGCTTTCTTT. This chain joins TRBV14 and TRBJ1-1, with D unresolved. This CDR3 has 15 residues. Germline CDR1 and CDR2: SGHDN and FVKESK. V gave up 4 bases and J gave up 6 bases, with 18 bases separating them.

This rearrangement joins TRBV9 to TRBJ2-5, with D perhaps matching TRBD1 or TRBD2 (5 bases each). This CDR3 region has 14 residues. V lost 0 bases and J 4 bases, leaving 10 bases between the germline ends. The V gene's germline CDR1 is SGDLS and CDR2 YYNGEE. The CDR3 DNA is TGTGCCAGCAGCGTAGTGATGGGGACAGAGACCCAGTACTTC. This translates into CASSVVMGTETQYF.

The rearrangement uses TRBV19 and TRBJ1-3; tentative D call: TRBD1 (6 bases). Germline lookup yields CDR1 LNHDA and CDR2 SQIVND (reference sequence). Between the trimmed V and J ends, which lost 2 bases and 10 bases, there was a span of 12 bases. This CDR3 has 13 residues. The CDR3 region is CASSIYAGATIYF. For the CDR3, the DNA is TGTGCCAGTAGTATATATGCGGGGGCGACCATATATTTT.

The CDR3 is CASSDARRLHEQFF. The CDR3 DNA reads as TGTGCCAGTAGTGATGCCCGGCGGCTCCATGAGCAGTTCTTC. The gene calls are TRBV19 and TRBJ2-1; D remains unclear. V was trimmed by 5 bases and J by 8 bases, leaving 16 bases between them. Germline CDR1 and CDR2: LNHDA and SQIVND (reference sequence). The CDR3 runs 14 residues.

V is TRBV11-3 and J is TRBJ2-1, with 9 bases fitting TRBD2. Trimming took 3 bases from V and 4 from J; bases not matched to a gene: 4. CDR1 is SGHNT and CDR2 is YENEEA in the germline V gene. CDR3 length equals 15 residues. CDR3 amino acids: CASSLGGGVYNEQFF. In DNA form, the CDR3 reads TGTGCCAGCAGCTTGGGCGGGGGGGTTTACAATGAGCAGTTCTTC.

The rearrangement uses TRBV7-9 and TRBJ1-1; D is perhaps TRBD1 (5 bases). CDR1 and CDR2 (germline): SEHNR, FQNEAQ (reference sequence). The germline V and J ends were trimmed by 5 bases and 3 bases, with 13 bases remaining between them. The length of the CDR3 is 14 residues. This CDR3 reads CASSLWDGDTEAFF. The CDR3 DNA is TGTGCCAGCAGCCTTTGGGACGGGGACACTGAAGCTTTCTTT. Full variable domain (outside the CDR3, taken from reference TRBV7-9 and TRBJ1-1): DTGVSQNPRHKITKRGQNVTFRCDPISEHNRLYWYRQTLGQGPEFLTYFQNEAQLEKSRLLSDRFSAERPKGSFSTLEIQRTEQGDSAMYLCASSLWDGDTEAFFGQGTRLTVV.